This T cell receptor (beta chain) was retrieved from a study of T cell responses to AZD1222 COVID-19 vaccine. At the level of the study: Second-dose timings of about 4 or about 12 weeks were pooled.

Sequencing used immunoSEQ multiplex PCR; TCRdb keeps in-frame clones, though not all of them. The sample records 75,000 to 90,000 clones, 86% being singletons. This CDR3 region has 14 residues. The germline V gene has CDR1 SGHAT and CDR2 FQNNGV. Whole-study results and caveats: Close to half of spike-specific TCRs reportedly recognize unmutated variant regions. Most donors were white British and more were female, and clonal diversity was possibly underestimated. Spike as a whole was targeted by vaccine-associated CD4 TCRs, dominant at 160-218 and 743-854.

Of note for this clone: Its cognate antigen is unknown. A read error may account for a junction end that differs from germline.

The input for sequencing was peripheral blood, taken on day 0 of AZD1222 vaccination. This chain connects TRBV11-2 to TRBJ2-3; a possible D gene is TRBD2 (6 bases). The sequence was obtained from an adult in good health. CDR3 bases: TGTGCCAGCAGCTTAGTTACTAGCAAAGATACGCAGTATTTT. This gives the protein CASSLVTSKDTQYF.